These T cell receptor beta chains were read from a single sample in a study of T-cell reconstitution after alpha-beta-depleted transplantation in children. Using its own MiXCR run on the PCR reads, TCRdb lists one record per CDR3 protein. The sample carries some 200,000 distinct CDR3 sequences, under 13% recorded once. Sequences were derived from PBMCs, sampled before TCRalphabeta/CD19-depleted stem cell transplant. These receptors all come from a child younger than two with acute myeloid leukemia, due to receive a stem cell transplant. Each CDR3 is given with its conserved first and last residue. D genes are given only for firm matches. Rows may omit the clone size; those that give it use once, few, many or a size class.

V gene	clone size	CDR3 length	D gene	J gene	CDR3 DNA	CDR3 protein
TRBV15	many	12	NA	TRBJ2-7	TGTGCCACCAGCACCTGGCCGTACGAGCAGTACTTC	CATSTWPYEQYF
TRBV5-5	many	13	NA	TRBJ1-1	TGTGCCAGCAGCTTGGTTCTGGGGATTGAAGCTTTCTTT	CASSLVLGIEAFF
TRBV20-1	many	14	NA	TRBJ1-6	TGCAGTGCTAGGGACAGCTCCTATAATTCACCCCTCCACTTT	CSARDSSYNSPLHF
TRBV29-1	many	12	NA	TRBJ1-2	TGCAGCGTTGAGACGGAGGACTATGGCTACACCTTC	CSVETEDYGYTF
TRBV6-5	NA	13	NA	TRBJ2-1	TGTGCCACACGTGGGGGGAGCTACAATGAGCAGTTCTTC	CATRGGSYNEQFF
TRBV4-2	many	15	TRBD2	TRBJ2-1	TGTGCCAGCAGCCTACAGACTAGCGGGAGCAATGAGCAGTTCTTC	CASSLQTSGSNEQFF
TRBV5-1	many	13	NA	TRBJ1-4	TGCGCCAGCAGTTATAAGGGTCATGAAAAACTGTTTTTT	CASSYKGHEKLFF
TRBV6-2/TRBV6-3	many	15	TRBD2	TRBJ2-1	TGTGCCAGCAAGAGACTAGCGGGAGCTTTCAATGAGCAGTTCTTC	CASKRLAGAFNEQFF
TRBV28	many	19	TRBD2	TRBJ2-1	TGTGCCAGCAGTTTATACCTAGCGGGGGACACAATCTCCTACAATGAGCAGTTCTTC	CASSLYLAGDTISYNEQFF
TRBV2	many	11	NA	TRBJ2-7	TGTGCCAGCAGTGTCAGCTACGAGCAGTACTTC	CASSVSYEQYF
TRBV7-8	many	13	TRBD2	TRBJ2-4	TGTGCCAGCGCGGGGGGGGCCAAAAACATTCAGTACTTC	CASAGGAKNIQYF
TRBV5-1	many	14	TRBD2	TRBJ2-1	TGCGCCAGCAGACAATCCGGGACTAGACATGAGCAGTTCTTC	CASRQSGTRHEQFF
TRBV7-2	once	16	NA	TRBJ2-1	TGTGCCAGCAGCTTAGCAGGGCTAGCCAGGTCCAATGAGCAGTTCTTC	CASSLAGLARSNEQFF
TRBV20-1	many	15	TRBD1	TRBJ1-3	TGCAGTGCTCCCTCCGGGGACAGCTCTGGAAACACCATATATTTT	CSAPSGDSSGNTIYF
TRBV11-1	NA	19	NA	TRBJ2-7	TGTGCCAGCAGGAGTACCGGGACCCGCATCGGCGGGGATCAATACGAGCAGTACTTC	CASRSTGTRIGGDQYEQYF
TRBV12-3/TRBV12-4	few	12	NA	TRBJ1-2	TGTGCCAGCAGCGCAGGGGAACTCGGCTACACCTTC	CASSAGELGYTF
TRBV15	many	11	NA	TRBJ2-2	TGTGCCACCAGCAGGACCGGGGAGCTGTTTTTT	CATSRTGELFF
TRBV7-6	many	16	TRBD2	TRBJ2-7	TGTGCCAGCAGCTTAGTGGGTAGCGGGAGCTCCTACGAGCAGTACTTC	CASSLVGSGSSYEQYF
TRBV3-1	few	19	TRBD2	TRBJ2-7	TGTGCCAGCAGCCAAAAATACGGACTAGCGGGGTCGGGTGGCTACGAGCAGTACTTC	CASSQKYGLAGSGGYEQYF
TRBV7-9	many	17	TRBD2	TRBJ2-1	TGTGCCAGCAGCCTCGGGACTAGCGGGAGTATCTACAATGAGCAGTTCTTC	CASSLGTSGSIYNEQFF
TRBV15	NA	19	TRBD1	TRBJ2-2	TGTGCCACCAGCACCTTAAAGAACAGGGGAAGGAAGAACACCGGGGAGCTGTTTTTT	CATSTLKNRGRKNTGELFF
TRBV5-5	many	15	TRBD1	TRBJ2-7	TGTGCCAGCAGCTTCCTCCTACAGGGGGCCTACGAGCAGTACTTC	CASSFLLQGAYEQYF
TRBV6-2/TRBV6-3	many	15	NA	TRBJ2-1	TGTGCCAGCAGTTACGGTGCTGGGAGGCGGGGTGAGCAGTTCTTC	CASSYGAGRRGEQFF
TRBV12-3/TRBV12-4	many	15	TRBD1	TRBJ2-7	TGTGCCAGCAGTGCACAGGGGGCGCCATTCTACGAGCAGTACTTC	CASSAQGAPFYEQYF
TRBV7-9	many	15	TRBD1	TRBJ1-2	TGTGCCAGCAGCTTAGTTACAGGGGGAATGGATGGCTACACCTTC	CASSLVTGGMDGYTF
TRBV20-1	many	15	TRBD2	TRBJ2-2	TGCAGTGCTAGAGGCGGGAGCGTTAACACCGGGGAGCTGTTTTTT	CSARGGSVNTGELFF
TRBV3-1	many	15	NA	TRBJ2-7	TGTGCCAGCAGCCAATCGGGGACACTCAGATACGAGCAGTACTTC	CASSQSGTLRYEQYF
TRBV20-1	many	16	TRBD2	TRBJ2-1	TGCAGTGCTCGAGGACGTCGGGCTAGCGGAGACAATGAGCAGTTCTTC	CSARGRRASGDNEQFF
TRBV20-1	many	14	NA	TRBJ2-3	TGCAGTGCTAGAGGAGGGGGGAGCACAGATACGCAGTATTTT	CSARGGGSTDTQYF
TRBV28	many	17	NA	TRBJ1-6	TGTGCCAGCAATCCGGGGGGGGCAACCCAAAATAATTCACCCCTCCACTTT	CASNPGGATQNNSPLHF
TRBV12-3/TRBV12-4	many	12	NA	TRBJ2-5	TGTGCCAGCAGACGAGGGGAAGAGACCCAGTACTTC	CASRRGEETQYF
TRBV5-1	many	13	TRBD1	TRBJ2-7	TGCGCCAGCAGCCCGACAGGGGCTAGGGAGCAGTACTTC	CASSPTGAREQYF
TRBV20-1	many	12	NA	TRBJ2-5	TGCAGTGCTGGGCCGGGGGAAGAGACCCAGTACTTC	CSAGPGEETQYF
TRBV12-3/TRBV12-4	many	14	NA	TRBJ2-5	TGTGCCAGCAGTTGGGTACAGGAGCAAGAGACCCAGTACTTC	CASSWVQEQETQYF
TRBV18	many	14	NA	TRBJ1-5	TGTGCCAGCAGCCCCCCCTATAGCAATCAGCCCCAGCATTTT	CASSPPYSNQPQHF
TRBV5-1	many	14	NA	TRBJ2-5	TGCGCCAGCAGCTTGAGTAAGGGTGAAGAGACCCAGTACTTC	CASSLSKGEETQYF
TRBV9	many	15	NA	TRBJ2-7	TGTGCCAGCAGCAACTCCGGGACTGATGTCTACGAGCGGTACTTC	CASSNSGTDVYERYF
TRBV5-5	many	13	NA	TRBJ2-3	TGTGCCAGCAGCTACCCGGGGAAAGATACGCAGTATTTT	CASSYPGKDTQYF
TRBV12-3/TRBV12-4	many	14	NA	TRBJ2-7	TGTGCCAGCAGTCAGATTAGCATCTCCTACGAGCAGTACTTC	CASSQISISYEQYF
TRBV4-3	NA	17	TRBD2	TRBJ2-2	TGCGCCATCAGCCACCCTCTAGCGGGAGATCCCACCGGGGAGCTGTTTTTT	CAISHPLAGDPTGELFF
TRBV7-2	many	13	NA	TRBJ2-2	TGTGCCAGCAGCCAATTCGCCTCCGGGGAGCTGTTTTTT	CASSQFASGELFF
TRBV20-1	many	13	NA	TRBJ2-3	TGCAGTGCTAGAGGCCTAGAGGGGGATACGCAGTATTTT	CSARGLEGDTQYF
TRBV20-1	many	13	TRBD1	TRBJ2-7	TGCAGTGCCGCCGGACAGGGGGACGACGAGCAGTACTTC	CSAAGQGDDEQYF
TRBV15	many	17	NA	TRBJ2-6	TGTGCCACCAGCAGAGTTGGCAGGGCGGCTGGGGCCAACGTCCTGACTTTC	CATSRVGRAAGANVLTF
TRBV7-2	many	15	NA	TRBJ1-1	TGTGCCAGCAGCGCCGTCGGGGGGCGAAACACTGAAGCTTTCTTT	CASSAVGGRNTEAFF
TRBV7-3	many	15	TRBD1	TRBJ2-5	TGTGCCAGCAGCGTTACAGGGGGGTTGGGGGAGACCCAGTACTTC	CASSVTGGLGETQYF
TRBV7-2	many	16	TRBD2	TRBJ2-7	TGTGCCAGCAGCTTAGTCGGGACTAGCGGGGGGGACGAGCAGTACTTC	CASSLVGTSGGDEQYF
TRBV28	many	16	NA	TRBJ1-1	TGTGCCAGCAGTTTATCCTCGGGACTGGGGAACACTGAAGCTTTCTTT	CASSLSSGLGNTEAFF
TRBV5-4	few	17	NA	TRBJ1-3	TGTGCCAGCAGCTTGGGGGACGGACCATCCTCTGGAAACACCATATATTTT	CASSLGDGPSSGNTIYF
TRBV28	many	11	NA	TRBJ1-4	TGTGCCAGCCAGCGGCGGGAAAAACTGTTTTTT	CASQRREKLFF
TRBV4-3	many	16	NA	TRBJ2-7	TGCGCCAGCAGCCAAGATCTGGGGCTAGACTTGCGGGAGCAGTACTTC	CASSQDLGLDLREQYF
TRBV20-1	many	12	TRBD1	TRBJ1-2	TGCAGTGCCCCACAGGGGGCAGGGGGCTACACCTTC	CSAPQGAGGYTF